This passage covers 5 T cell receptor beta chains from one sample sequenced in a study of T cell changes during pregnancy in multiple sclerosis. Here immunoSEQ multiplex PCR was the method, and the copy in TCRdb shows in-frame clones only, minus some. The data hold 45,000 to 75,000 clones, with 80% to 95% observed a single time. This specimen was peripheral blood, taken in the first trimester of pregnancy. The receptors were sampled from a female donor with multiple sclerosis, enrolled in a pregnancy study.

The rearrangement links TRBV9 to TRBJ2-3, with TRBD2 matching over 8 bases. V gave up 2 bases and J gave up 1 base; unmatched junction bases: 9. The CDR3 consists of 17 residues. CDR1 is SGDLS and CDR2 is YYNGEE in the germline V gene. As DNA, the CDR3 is TGTGCCAGCAGCGTTTCGGTCGGGACTAGACGCACAGATACGCAGTATTTT. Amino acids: CASSVSVGTRRTDTQYF.

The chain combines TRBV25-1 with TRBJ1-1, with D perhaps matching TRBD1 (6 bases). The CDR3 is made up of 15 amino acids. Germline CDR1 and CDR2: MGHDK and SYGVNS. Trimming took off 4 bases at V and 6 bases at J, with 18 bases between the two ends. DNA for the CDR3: TGTGCCAGCAGTGTATCGACAGGCAGGTACGCTGAAGCTTTCTTT. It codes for CASSVSTGRYAEAFF. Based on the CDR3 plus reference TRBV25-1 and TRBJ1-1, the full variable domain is EADIYQTPRYLVIGTGKKITLECSQTMGHDKMYWYQQDPGMELHLIHYSYGVNSTEKGDLSSESTVSRIRTEHFPLTLESARPSHTSQYLCASSVSTGRYAEAFFGQGTRLTVV.

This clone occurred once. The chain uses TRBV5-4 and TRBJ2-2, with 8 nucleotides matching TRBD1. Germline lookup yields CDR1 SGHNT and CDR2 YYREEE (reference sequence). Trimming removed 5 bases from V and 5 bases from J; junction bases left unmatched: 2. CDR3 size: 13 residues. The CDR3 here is CASRDRVTGELFF. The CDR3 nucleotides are TGTGCCAGCAGGGACAGGGTTACCGGGGAGCTGTTTTTT.

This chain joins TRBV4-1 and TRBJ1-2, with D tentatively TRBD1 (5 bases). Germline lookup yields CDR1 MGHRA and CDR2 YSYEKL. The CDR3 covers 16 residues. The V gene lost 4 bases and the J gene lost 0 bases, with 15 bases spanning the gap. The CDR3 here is CASSPPDTLANYGYTF. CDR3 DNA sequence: TGCGCCAGCAGCCCACCGGACACTTTAGCTAACTATGGCTACACCTTC.

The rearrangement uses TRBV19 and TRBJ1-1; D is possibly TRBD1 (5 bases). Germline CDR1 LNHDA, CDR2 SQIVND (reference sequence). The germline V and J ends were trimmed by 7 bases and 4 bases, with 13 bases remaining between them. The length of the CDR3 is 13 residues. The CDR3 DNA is TGTGCCAGTACTGCAACAGGAGCCACTGAAGCTTTCTTT. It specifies CASTATGATEAFF. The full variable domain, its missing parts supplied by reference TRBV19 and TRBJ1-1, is DGGITQSPKYLFRKEGQNVTLSCEQNLNHDAMYWYRQDPGQGLRLIYYSQIVNDFQKGDIAEGYSVSREKKESFPLTVTSAQKNPTAFYLCASTATGATEAFFGQGTRLTVV.